The rows below give T cell receptor beta chains drawn from one sample of a study of cytomegalovirus exposure and HLA in healthy donors. Sequenced by immunoSEQ multiplex PCR; TCRdb stores in-frame clones only, minus some. The sample includes approximately 210,000 clones, about 80% of them seen just once. What was sequenced was PBMCs. Source of these receptors: a man in his forties in good health and CMV-seropositive. The CDR3 runs from the conserved cysteine through the conserved F or W. For some rows the clone size is stated as once, few or many, or as a class when expanded; others skip it.

TRBJ2-1	TRBV13	NA	CASSRLAAYNEQFF
TRBJ2-7	TRBV19	NA	CASSMGLAVSYEQYF
TRBJ2-1	TRBV5-5	few	CASSLSWQGQYNEQFF
TRBJ2-2	TRBV6-1	few	CASSDWHTGELFF
TRBJ2-7	TRBV2	NA	CASTSGSIHEQYF
TRBJ2-2	TRBV5-1	NA	CASSARDSRGGELFF
TRBJ2-5	TRBV27	NA	CASSSPYQETQYF
TRBJ1-5	TRBV30	NA	CAWSVPGARPQHF
TRBJ2-5	TRBV5-6	NA	CASSLTGGHRGAAEQYF
TRBJ1-1	TRBV5-1	once	CASSLGTDEYTLNTEAFF
TRBJ2-1	TRBV7-8	NA	CASSSLGGDDYNEQFF
TRBJ1-2	TRBV2	NA	CASRVGTDYGYTF
TRBJ1-5	TRBV7-9	NA	CASSLGVTGDQPQHF
TRBJ2-2	TRBV6-5	NA	CASSYGSTGELFF
TRBJ1-4	TRBV25-1	NA	CASSFGREGLFF
TRBJ2-7	TRBV6-1	NA	CASSEGPREGRGEQYF
TRBJ1-1	TRBV19	NA	CASLANLNTEAFF
TRBJ2-3	TRBV6-5	NA	CASGDRRTDTQYF
TRBJ2-3	TRBV10-3	NA	CAISGDSAPADTQYF
TRBJ2-3	TRBV9	NA	CASSGGPWKGTDTQYF
TRBJ1-1	TRBV7-6	NA	CASSLAANTEAFF
TRBJ2-5	TRBV25-1	NA	CASSAQVETQYF
TRBJ2-1	TRBV5-4	NA	CASSPDPEGYNEQFF
TRBJ2-5	TRBV5-4	NA	CASSLKGQETQYF
TRBJ1-4	TRBV18	NA	CASSAGTGDEKLFF
TRBJ1-1	TRBV18	NA	CASSPRDLRGEAFF
TRBJ2-5	TRBV6-5	NA	CASSYSASGGETQYF
TRBJ2-3	TRBV27	NA	CASSLEGTWGLADTQYF
TRBJ1-1	TRBV7-6	NA	CASSQGQGVGTEAFF
TRBJ1-2	TRBV7-9	NA	CSSSPRQARGGYGYTF
TRBJ2-1	TRBV25-1	NA	CASSELVKQFF
TRBJ2-3	TRBV28	NA	CASSFPGGSTDTQYF
TRBJ2-1	TRBV5-1	NA	CASSHTSEPSYNEQFF
TRBJ2-2	TRBV5-1	once	CASSQLGTGELFF
TRBJ1-4	TRBV11-2	NA	CASSLGGGANEKLFF
TRBJ1-5	TRBV2	NA	CASSHRGPGNQPQHF
TRBJ1-2	TRBV6-5	NA	CASSLPGQGGHGYTF
TRBJ2-3	TRBV4-2	few	CASMGTQAGTQYF
TRBJ2-7	TRBV4-1	NA	CASSQDGDRSSYEQYF
TRBJ1-2	TRBV29-1	NA	CSVEDQGPEGYTF
TRBJ2-5	TRBV5-1	NA	CASRVGTGYQETQYF
TRBJ2-2	TRBV6-4	NA	CASSDGRGTGELFF
TRBJ1-5	TRBV7-8	NA	CASSLAAGVSNQPQHF
TRBJ2-1	TRBV9	NA	CASSAGLSVNEQFF
TRBJ1-5	TRBV30	NA	CAWRWSGDPSQPQHF
TRBJ2-1	TRBV11-2	few	CASSLEGTRINEQFF
TRBJ2-1	TRBV28	NA	CASFRDRVNNEQFF
TRBJ2-1	TRBV5-1	few	CASSPRLADSYNEQFF
TRBJ2-7	TRBV29-1	NA	CSVVPGLAKEQYF
TRBJ1-1	TRBV29-1	NA	CSVLRDTNTEAFF
TRBJ2-7	TRBV6-6	few	CASSYGSSAYEQYF
TRBJ2-3	TRBV19	few	CASSNRDGDTQYF
TRBJ1-2	TRBV29-1	NA	CSVSRGGGTADYGYTF
TRBJ2-2	TRBV5-1	few	CASSGGQGFGAGELFF
TRBJ1-1	TRBV9	NA	CASSVSGITEAFF
TRBJ2-7	TRBV5-1	NA	CASSFGRDSYEQYF
TRBJ1-2	TRBV27	NA	CASSLSQGARSGYTF